What follows describes a single T cell receptor (beta chain). This sample was included in a study of shared clonotypes between healthy human individuals. At deep level, the assay was performed. The material for each subset, its genomic DNA, was split evenly across several immunoSEQ plates. Using immunoSEQ multiplex PCR, the repertoire was profiled, and TCRdb retains in-frame clones only, with some absent. The repertoire holds roughly 1,600,000 clones, with around 98.5% as singletons. CDR1 SGDLS and CDR2 YYNGEE come from the germline V gene. There are 14 residues in the CDR3. V was trimmed by 3 bases and J by 6 bases, leaving 13 bases between them.

The sample taken for sequencing was naive CD4+ T cells sorted from blood. Subset: CD45RA+ positively selected. The sequence came from a man aged 30-40 years in good health. The genes are TRBV9 and TRBJ2-1, with a tentative D call TRBD2 (5 bases). CDR3 sequence reads: CASSARGSLNEQFF. DNA of the CDR3: TGTGCCAGCAGCGCCCGAGGGAGCCTCAATGAGCAGTTCTTC.